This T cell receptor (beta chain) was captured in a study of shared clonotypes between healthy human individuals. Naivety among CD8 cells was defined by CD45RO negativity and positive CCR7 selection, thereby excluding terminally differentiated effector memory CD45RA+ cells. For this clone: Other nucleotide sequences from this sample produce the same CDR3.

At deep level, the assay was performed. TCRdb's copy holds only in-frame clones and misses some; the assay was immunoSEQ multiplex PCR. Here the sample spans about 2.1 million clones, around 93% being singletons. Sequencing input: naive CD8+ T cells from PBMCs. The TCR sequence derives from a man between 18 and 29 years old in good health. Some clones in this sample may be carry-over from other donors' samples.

This CDR3 is CASGYEQYF. The CDR3 nucleotides read TGTGCCAGCGGATACGAGCAGTACTTC. This sequence joins TRBV6-5 and TRBJ2-7, with D uncertain. This CDR3 spans 9 amino acids. In germline, CDR1 is MNHEY, CDR2 SVGAGI. V lost 8 bases, J lost 4 bases, and 3 bases lay in between.